The 5 T cell receptor beta chains reported below all come from one sample, sequenced in a study of regulatory T cells in long-lasting Graves disease. MiXCR was run by TCRdb on the reads, yielding one entry per CDR3 protein. This table has around 1,300 distinct CDR3 sequences, roughly 50% appearing once. PBMC-derived RNA was used for the TCR library. The sample in question was peripheral blood mononuclear cells (PBMCs), obtained with antithyroid drug treatment, in newly diagnosed or persistent Graves disease (not recorded which). The receptors derive from a female donor with Graves disease.

In its sample, this clonotype was seen a few times. CDR3 sequence: CASRSSGRAFDEQFF. The CDR3 coding sequence is TGTGCCAGCAGGTCCTCCGGAAGGGCATTCGATGAGCAGTTCTTC. V and J are TRBV5-8 and TRBJ2-1; the D is unclear. This CDR3 is 15 amino acids long. Germline CDR1 and CDR2: SGHTS and YDEGEE. V was pared by 5 bases and J by 8 bases, with 20 bases between.

The gene calls are TRBV19 and TRBJ2-3; tentative D call: TRBD1 (5 bases). This CDR3 is 12 amino acids long. Between the trimmed V and J ends, which lost 11 bases and 5 bases, there was a span of 14 bases. The germline CDR1 and CDR2 sequences are LNHDA and SQIVND (reference sequence). CDR3 sequence reads: CASRQRGDTQYF. CDR3 DNA: TGTGCCTCTCGACAGCGCGGAGATACGCAGTATTTT.

The gene calls are TRBV20-1 and TRBJ2-1; 11 bases match TRBD2. The CDR3 has 16 residues. Losses at the gene ends were 0 bases for V and 4 bases for J; bases not matched to a gene: 5. Germline V gives CDR1 DFQATT, CDR2 SNEGSKA (reference sequence). The DNA of the CDR3 is TGCAGTGCTAGAGATCCGGGGACTAGCGGATACAATGAGCAGTTCTTC. It specifies CSARDPGTSGYNEQFF.

This clonotype showed up just a few times. The genes are TRBV10-3 and TRBJ2-7, with D unclear. CDR3 size: 11 residues. V was shortened by 3 bases and J by 7 bases, with 7 bases between the two germline ends. Germline CDR1 reads ENHRY; CDR2 reads SYGVKD. In DNA, the CDR3 is TGTGCCATCAGTGATGGCTGGGAGCAGTACTTC. Its translation is CAISDGWEQYF.

The V call is TRBV27, the J call TRBJ2-1; no definite D call. The germline V gene encodes CDR1 MNHEY and CDR2 SMNVEV (reference sequence). This CDR3 has 16 amino acids. Trimming stripped 0 bases from V and 0 bases from J, with 9 bases between. CDR3 nucleotides: TGTGCCAGCAGTTTATCGATGAGTAGCTCCTACAATGAGCAGTTCTTC. It codes for CASSLSMSSSYNEQFF.